This entry features one T cell receptor (beta chain) sequence. Authors' analysis steps: Nucleated cell counts were estimated from reference gene primer amplification. Measured with immunoSEQ multiplex PCR; TCRdb has only the in-frame clones, and not every one. V and J calls plus clone size are reproduced from that table; the DNA served to infer D and trimming. Seen here are roughly 220,000 clones, 88% observed once, and the top ten hold roughly 2.8%. This sample was taken from a study of blood T cell repertoires in COVID-19. Across the whole study: Spain, Italy and the United States supplied samples that represented acute and convalescent COVID-19. From T cells, B-cell-depleted T cells, or PBMCs came the material, which was cDNA or gDNA.

The germline V gene has CDR1 LGHNA and CDR2 YSLEER. Trimming cost V 0 bases and J 3 bases; bases outside gene matches: 5. CDR3 size: 16 residues. Sample: PBMCs or T cells enriched from blood (not recorded which). The receptor was isolated from a woman under 40 who had recovered from COVID-19. The V gene is TRBV4-3, the J gene TRBJ2-1, with 7 bases identical to TRBD2. The CDR3 DNA follows: TGCGCCAGCAGCCAAGATTCAGCGGGGAACTACAATGAGCAGTTCTTC. Translated, it gives CASSQDSAGNYNEQFF.